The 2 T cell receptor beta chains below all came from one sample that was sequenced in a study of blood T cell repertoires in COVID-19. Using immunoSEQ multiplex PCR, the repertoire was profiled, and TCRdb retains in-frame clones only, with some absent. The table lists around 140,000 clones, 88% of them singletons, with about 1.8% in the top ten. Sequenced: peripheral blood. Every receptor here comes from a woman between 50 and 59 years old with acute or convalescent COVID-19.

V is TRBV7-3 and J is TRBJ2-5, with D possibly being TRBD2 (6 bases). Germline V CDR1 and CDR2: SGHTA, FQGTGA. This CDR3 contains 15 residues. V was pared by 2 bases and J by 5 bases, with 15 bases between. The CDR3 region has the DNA TGTGCCAGCAGCTTATGGGCGGGGAGCTTGGAGACCCAGTACTTC. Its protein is CASSLWAGSLETQYF. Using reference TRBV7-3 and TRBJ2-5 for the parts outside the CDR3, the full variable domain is GAGVSQTPSNKVTEKGKYVELRCDPISGHTALYWYRQSLGQGPEFLIYFQGTGAADDSGLPNDRFFAVRPEGSVSTLKIQRTERGDSAVYLCASSLWAGSLETQYFGPGTRLLVL.

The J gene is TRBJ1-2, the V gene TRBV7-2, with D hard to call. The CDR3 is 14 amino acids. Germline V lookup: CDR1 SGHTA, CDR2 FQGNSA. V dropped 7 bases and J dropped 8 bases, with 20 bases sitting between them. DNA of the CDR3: TGTGCCAGCATCACCGGAAGGGAGGCCGGGGGCTACACCTTC. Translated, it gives CASITGREAGGYTF.